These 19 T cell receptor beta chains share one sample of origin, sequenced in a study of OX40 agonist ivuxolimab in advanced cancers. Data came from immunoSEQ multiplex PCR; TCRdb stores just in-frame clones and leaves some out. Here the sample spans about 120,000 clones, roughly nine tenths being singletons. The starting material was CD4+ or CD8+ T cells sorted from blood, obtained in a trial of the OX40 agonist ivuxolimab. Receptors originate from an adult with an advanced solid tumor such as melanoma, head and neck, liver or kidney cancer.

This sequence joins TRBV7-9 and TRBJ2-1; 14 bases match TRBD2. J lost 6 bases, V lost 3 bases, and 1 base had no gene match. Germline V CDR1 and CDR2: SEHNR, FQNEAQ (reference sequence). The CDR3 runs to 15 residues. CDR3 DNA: TGTGCCAGCAGCTTTGGACTAGCGGGAGGCAATGAGCAGTTCTTC. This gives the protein CASSFGLAGGNEQFF.

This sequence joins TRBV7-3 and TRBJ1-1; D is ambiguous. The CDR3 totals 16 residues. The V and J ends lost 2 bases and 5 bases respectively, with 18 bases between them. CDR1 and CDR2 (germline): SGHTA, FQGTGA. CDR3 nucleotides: TGTGCCAGCAGCTTACAAGGGTTCCCCCAAGGGACTGAAGCTTTCTTT. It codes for CASSLQGFPQGTEAFF.

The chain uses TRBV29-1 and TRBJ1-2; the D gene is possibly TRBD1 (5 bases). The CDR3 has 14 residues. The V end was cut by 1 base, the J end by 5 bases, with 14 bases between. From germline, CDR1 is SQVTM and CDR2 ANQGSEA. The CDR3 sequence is CSVEGRQGGYGYTF. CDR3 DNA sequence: TGCAGCGTTGAAGGTCGGCAGGGAGGGTATGGCTACACCTTC.

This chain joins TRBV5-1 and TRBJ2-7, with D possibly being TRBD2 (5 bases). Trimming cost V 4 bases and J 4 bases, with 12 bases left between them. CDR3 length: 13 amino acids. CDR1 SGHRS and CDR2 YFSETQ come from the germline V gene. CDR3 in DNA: TGCGCCAGCAGCCTTACTAGGTTTTACGAGCAGTACTTC. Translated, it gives CASSLTRFYEQYF.

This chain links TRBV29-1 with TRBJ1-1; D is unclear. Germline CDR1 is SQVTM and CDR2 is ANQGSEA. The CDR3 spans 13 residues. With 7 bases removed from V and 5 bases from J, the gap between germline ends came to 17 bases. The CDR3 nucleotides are TGCAGCGCCCTCCCGCACACGGGGACTGAAGCTTTCTTT. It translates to CSALPHTGTEAFF.

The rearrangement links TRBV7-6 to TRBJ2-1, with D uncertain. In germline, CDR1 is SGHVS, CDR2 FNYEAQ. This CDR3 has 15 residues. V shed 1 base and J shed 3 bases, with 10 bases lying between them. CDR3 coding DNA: TGTGCCAGCAGCTTAGATAGCAGGCTCTACAATGAGCAGTTCTTC. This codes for CASSLDSRLYNEQFF.

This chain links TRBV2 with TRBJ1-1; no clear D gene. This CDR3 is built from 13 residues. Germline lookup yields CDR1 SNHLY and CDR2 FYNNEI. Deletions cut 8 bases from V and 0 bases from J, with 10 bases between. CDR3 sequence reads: CASLSSLNTEAFF. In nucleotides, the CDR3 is TGTGCCAGCCTCTCGAGCCTGAACACTGAAGCTTTCTTT.

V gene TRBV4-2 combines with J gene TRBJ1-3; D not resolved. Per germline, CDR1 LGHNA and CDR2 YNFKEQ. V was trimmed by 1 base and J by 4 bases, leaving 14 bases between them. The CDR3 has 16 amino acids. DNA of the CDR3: TGTGCCAGCAGCCAAGCGTCCCCGTCGAGGGGAAACACCATATATTTT. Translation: CASSQASPSRGNTIYF.

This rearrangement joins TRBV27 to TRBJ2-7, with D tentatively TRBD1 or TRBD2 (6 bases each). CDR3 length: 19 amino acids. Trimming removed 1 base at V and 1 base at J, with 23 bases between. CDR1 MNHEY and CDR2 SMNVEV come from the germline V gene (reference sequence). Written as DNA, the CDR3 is TGTGCCAGCAGTTTATTGGGTGTGAGGGGGGCAGCCTCTTCCTACGAGCAGTACTTC. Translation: CASSLLGVRGAASSYEQYF.

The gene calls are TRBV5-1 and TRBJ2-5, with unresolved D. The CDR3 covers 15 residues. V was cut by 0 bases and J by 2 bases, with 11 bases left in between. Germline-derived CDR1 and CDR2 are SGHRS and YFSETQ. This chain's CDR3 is CASSLALGSQETQYF. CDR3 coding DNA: TGCGCCAGCAGCTTGGCCCTAGGTTCGCAAGAGACCCAGTACTTC.

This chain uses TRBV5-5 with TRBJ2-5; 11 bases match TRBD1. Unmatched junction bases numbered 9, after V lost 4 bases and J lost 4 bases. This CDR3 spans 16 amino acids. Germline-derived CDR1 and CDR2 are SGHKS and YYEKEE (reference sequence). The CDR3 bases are TGTGCCAGCAGCACGGACAGGGGGCTGGTTGGAGAGACCCAGTACTTC. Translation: CASSTDRGLVGETQYF.

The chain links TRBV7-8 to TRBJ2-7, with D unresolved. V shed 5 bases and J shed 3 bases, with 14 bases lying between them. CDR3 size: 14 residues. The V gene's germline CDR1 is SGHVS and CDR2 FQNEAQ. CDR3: CASSRGVQVYEQYF. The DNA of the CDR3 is TGTGCCAGCAGCCGAGGAGTCCAAGTCTACGAGCAGTACTTC.

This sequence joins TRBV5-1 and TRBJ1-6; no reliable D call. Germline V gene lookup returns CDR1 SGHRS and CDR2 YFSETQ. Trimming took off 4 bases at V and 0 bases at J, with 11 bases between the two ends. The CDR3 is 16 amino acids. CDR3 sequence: CASSHKTSSYNSPLHF. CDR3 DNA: TGCGCCAGCAGCCATAAAACTAGCTCCTATAATTCACCCCTCCACTTT.

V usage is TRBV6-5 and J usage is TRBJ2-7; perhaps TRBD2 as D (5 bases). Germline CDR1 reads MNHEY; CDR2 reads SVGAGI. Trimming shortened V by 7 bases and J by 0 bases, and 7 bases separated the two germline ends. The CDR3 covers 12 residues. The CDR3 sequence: CASKTSSYEQYF. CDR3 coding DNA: TGTGCCAGCAAAACTAGCTCCTACGAGCAGTACTTC.

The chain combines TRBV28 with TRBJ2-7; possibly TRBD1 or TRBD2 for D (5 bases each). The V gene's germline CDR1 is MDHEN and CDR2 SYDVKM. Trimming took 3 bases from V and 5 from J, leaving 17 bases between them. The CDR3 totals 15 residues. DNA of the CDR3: TGTGCCAGCAGTTTTCGGCAGGGACCCCGCGACGAGCAGTACTTC. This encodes CASSFRQGPRDEQYF. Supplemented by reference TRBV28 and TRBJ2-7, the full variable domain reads DVKVTQSSRYLVKRTGEKVFLECVQDMDHENMFWYRQDPGLGLRLIYFSYDVKMKEKGDIPEGYSVSREKKERFSLILESASTNQTSMYLCASSFRQGPRDEQYFGPGTRLTVT.

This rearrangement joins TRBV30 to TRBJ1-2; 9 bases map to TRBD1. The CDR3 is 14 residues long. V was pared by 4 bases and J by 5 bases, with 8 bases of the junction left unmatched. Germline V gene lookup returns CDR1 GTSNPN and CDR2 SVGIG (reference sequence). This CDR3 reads CAWNHRGRPYGYTF. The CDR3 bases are TGTGCCTGGAACCACAGGGGGCGGCCGTATGGCTACACCTTC.

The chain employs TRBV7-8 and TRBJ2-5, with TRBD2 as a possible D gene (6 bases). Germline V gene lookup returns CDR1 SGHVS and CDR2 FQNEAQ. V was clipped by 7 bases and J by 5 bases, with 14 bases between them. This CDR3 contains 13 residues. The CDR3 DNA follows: TGTGCCAGCACCCTGGGAGGTCGGGAGACCCAGTACTTC. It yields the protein CASTLGGRETQYF. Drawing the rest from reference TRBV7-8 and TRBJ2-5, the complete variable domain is GAGVSQSPRYKVAKRGQDVALRCDPISGHVSLFWYQQALGQGPEFLTYFQNEAQLDKSGLPSDRFFAERPEGSVSTLKIQRTQQEDSAVYLCASTLGGRETQYFGPGTRLLVL.

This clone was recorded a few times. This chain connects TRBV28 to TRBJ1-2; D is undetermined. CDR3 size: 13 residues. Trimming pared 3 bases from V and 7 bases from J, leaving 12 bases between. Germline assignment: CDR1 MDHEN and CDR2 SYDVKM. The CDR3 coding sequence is TGTGCCAGCAGTTTGACCGATTTCGGTGGCTACACCTTC. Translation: CASSLTDFGGYTF.

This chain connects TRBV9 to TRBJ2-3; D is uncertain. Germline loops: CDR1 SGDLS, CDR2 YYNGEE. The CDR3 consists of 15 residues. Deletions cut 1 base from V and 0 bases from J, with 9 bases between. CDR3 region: CASSVSSTSTDTQYF. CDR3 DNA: TGTGCCAGCAGCGTAAGTTCCACTAGCACAGATACGCAGTATTTT.